This TCR beta chain was sequenced in a study of blood T cell repertoires in COVID-19. Repertoires were generated with immunoSEQ multiplex PCR, while TCRdb's copy carries only in-frame clones and drops some. The table lists roughly 200,000 clones, approximately 89% of them singletons. Trimming removed 3 bases at V and 7 bases at J, with 10 bases between. CDR3 length: 13 residues. Germline loops: CDR1 MNHEY, CDR2 SMNVEV (reference sequence). This receptor was taken from a woman in her 30s with acute COVID-19. Sequences were obtained from PBMCs or T cells enriched from blood (not recorded which). This chain joins TRBV27 and TRBJ1-5; D is undetermined. CDR3 nucleotides: TGTGCCAGCAGTTTGACCGGGTGGCAGCCCCAGCATTTT. Translation: CASSLTGWQPQHF.